The next 8 T cell receptor beta chains were all read from a single sample in a study of blood T cell repertoires in COVID-19. Clones were read by immunoSEQ multiplex PCR, and TCRdb kept only the in-frame ones, dropping some. The top ten hold over 4% of the sample, which has over 140,000 clones, 60% to 85% seen once. The source material was peripheral blood. Source of these receptors: a woman older than 75 with active or convalescent COVID-19.

This clone was seen repeatedly, ten times or more. The J gene is TRBJ2-2, the V gene TRBV3-1 (or the pseudogene TRBV3-2); no reliable D call. Germline-derived CDR1 and CDR2 are LGHDT and YNNKEL (reference sequence). The CDR3 extends over 13 amino acids. V gave up 4 bases and J gave up 6 bases, with 9 bases separating them. The CDR3, as DNA: TGTGCCAGCAGCCCGAGCCGATCCGGGGAGCTGTTTTTT. Residues: CASSPSRSGELFF.

The chain carries TRBV9 and TRBJ2-2, with D perhaps matching TRBD2 (6 bases). V gave up 0 bases and J gave up 5 bases, with 8 bases separating them. Germline V gene sequence: CDR1 SGDLS, CDR2 YYNGEE. This CDR3 comprises 14 residues. This CDR3 is CASSVGGDTGELFF. CDR3 nucleotide sequence: TGTGCCAGCAGCGTAGGGGGGGATACCGGGGAGCTGTTTTTT. Complete variable domain (other parts from reference TRBV9 and TRBJ2-2): DSGVTQTPKHLITATGQRVTLRCSPRSGDLSVYWYQQSLDQGLQFLIQYYNGEERAKGNILERFSAQQFPDLHSELNLSSLELGDSALYFCASSVGGDTGELFFGEGSRLTVL.

The chain recombines TRBV7-9 with TRBJ1-2, with 7 bases that match TRBD1. J gave up 7 bases and V 5 bases, and 10 bases lay outside the gene matches. Germline V lookup: CDR1 SEHNR, CDR2 FQNEAQ (reference sequence). The CDR3 covers 14 residues. The CDR3: CASSQQGTVGGYTF. The CDR3 DNA sequence: TGTGCCAGCAGCCAACAGGGGACGGTTGGTGGCTACACCTTC.

This clone turned up a few times. V is TRBV27 and J is TRBJ1-2, with no clear D. V shed 5 bases and J shed 1 base, with 14 bases lying between them. This CDR3 spans 15 amino acids. In germline, CDR1 is MNHEY, CDR2 SMNVEV (reference sequence). The CDR3 loop reads CASSNTVTLNYGYTF. CDR3 nucleotides: TGTGCCAGCAGTAATACAGTAACGCTTAACTATGGCTACACCTTC.

The chain uses TRBV7-2 and TRBJ1-3; D unclear. The CDR3 covers 15 residues. CDR1 is SGHTA, CDR2 FQGNSA, per germline. V dropped 5 bases and J dropped 0 bases, with 11 bases sitting between them. CDR3 amino acids: CASSSGSNSGNTIYF. As DNA, the CDR3 is TGTGCCAGCAGCAGCGGCAGCAACTCTGGAAACACCATATATTTT.

The rearrangement joins TRBV7-2 to TRBJ1-4; 7 bases line up with TRBD1. CDR1 is SGHTA, CDR2 FQGNSA, per germline. The CDR3 runs to 15 residues. Trimming removed 5 bases from V and 0 bases from J; junction bases left unmatched: 3. For the CDR3, the DNA is TGTGCCAGCAGCACCGGACAGGCAACTAATGAAAAACTGTTTTTT. It specifies CASSTGQATNEKLFF.

The chain employs TRBV28 and TRBJ1-2; TRBD1 is a possible D gene (5 bases). Looked up from germline, CDR1 is MDHEN and CDR2 is SYDVKM. The CDR3 runs 13 residues. Trimming stripped 3 bases from V and 6 bases from J, with 11 bases between. The CDR3 here is CASSLFGGNGYTF. CDR3 DNA: TGTGCCAGCAGTTTGTTCGGGGGGAATGGCTACACCTTC.

This chain connects TRBV4-1 to TRBJ1-1; 7 bases are shared with TRBD1. The CDR3 loop spans 16 amino acids. V shed 0 bases, J shed 6 bases, and the junction held 10 bases outside the gene matches. The V gene's germline CDR1 is MGHRA and CDR2 YSYEKL. CDR3 loop: CASSQEAATGFSEAFF. In DNA, the CDR3 is TGCGCCAGCAGCCAAGAAGCAGCGACAGGGTTTTCTGAAGCTTTCTTT.